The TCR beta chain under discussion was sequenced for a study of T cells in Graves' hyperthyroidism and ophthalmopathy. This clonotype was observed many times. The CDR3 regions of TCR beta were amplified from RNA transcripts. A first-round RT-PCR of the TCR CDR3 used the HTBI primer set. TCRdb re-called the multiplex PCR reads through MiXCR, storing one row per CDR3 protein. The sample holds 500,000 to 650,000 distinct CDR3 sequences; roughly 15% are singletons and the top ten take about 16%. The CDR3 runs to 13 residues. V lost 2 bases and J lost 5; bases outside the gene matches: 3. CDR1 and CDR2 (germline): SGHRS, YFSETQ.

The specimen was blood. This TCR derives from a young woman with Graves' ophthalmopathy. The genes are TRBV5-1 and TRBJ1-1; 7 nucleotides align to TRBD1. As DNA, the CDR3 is TGCGCCAGCAGCTTTGGGACAGCGACTGAAGCTTTCTTT. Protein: CASSFGTATEAFF.